This T cell receptor beta chain was identified during a study of blood T cell repertoires in COVID-19. For the study at large: The samples span acute and convalescent COVID-19 from the United States, Italy and Spain. PBMCs, B-cell-depleted T cells, or T cells provided the cDNA or gDNA that made up the material.

In the source study's methods: From reference gene primer amplification, estimates of nucleated cell counts were derived. The protocol was immunoSEQ multiplex PCR, while the TCRdb copy is restricted to in-frame clones and leaves out a portion. The D gene and trimming were derived from the DNA, and the V and J assignments and clone size from that table. This sample yields over 100,000 clones, of which 88% are seen a single time; 10% belongs to the top ten. The CDR3 covers 14 residues. Germline assignment: CDR1 SEHNR and CDR2 FQNEAQ (reference sequence). Trimming took off 1 base at V and 4 bases at J, with 9 bases between the two ends.

Sequenced material: peripheral blood. The receptor's source is a man aged 45-65 years with acute or convalescent COVID-19. This rearrangement joins TRBV7-9 to TRBJ2-3, with D perhaps matching TRBD2 (6 bases). The CDR3 DNA reads TGTGCCAGCAGCTTAGGAATAGCGGCAGATACGCAGTATTTT. Residues: CASSLGIAADTQYF.